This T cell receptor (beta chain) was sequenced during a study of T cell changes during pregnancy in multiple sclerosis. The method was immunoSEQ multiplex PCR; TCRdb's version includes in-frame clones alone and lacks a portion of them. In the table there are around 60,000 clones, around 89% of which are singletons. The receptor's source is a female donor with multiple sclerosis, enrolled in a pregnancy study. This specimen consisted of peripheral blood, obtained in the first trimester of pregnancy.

The CDR3 sequence: CASSQGAASYEQYF. For the CDR3, the DNA is TGTGCCAGCTCACAGGGGGCAGCATCCTACGAGCAGTACTTC. The rearrangement joins TRBV6-1 to TRBJ2-7; the match to TRBD1 covers 9 bases. Germline lookup yields CDR1 MNHNS and CDR2 SASEGT. Germline trimming cut 8 bases from V and 1 base from J; bases unmatched to any gene: 6. The CDR3 runs 14 residues.